The 10 T cell receptor beta chains below were found in one sample sequenced in a study of T cell changes during pregnancy in multiple sclerosis. Generated by immunoSEQ multiplex PCR, the TCRdb table keeps only in-frame clones and is missing some. Altogether roughly 49,000 clones are present, about nine tenths being singletons, with the ten largest covering around 0.27%. The sequenced sample was CD4+ T cells from peripheral blood mononuclear cells, obtained in the second trimester of pregnancy. The receptors originated from a female donor with multiple sclerosis, enrolled in a pregnancy study.

CDR3 loop: CASSPGLKTQYF. CDR3 in DNA: TGTGCCAGCAGCCCCGGGTTAAAGACGCAGTATTTT. This chain links TRBV11-2 with TRBJ2-3; D is undetermined. Germline CDR1 SGHAT, CDR2 FQNNGV. The CDR3 length is 12 residues. V was pared by 5 bases and J by 9 bases, with 12 bases between. The full variable domain, its missing parts supplied by reference TRBV11-2 and TRBJ2-3, is EAGVAQSPRYKIIEKRQSVAFWCNPISGHATLYWYQQILGQGPKLLIQFQNNGVVDDSQLPKDRFSAERLKGVDSTLKIQPAKLEDSAVYLCASSPGLKTQYFGPGTRLTVL.

The chain has TRBV30 and TRBJ2-2; TRBD1 matches at 7 bases. CDR1 and CDR2 (germline): GTSNPN, SVGIG (reference sequence). The J segment lost 7 bases and the V segment lost 7 bases, leaving 12 bases of the junction unmatched. This CDR3 is 14 amino acids long. The chain's CDR3 is CAFQRKGAVGELFF. DNA for the CDR3: TGTGCCTTCCAACGGAAGGGGGCGGTCGGGGAGCTGTTTTTT.

This clone was picked up one time. The chain recombines TRBV18 with TRBJ1-2, with 7 nucleotides matching TRBD1. Germline V gene lookup returns CDR1 KGHSH and CDR2 LQKENI. This CDR3 region has 15 residues. V gave up 6 bases and J gave up 2 bases; unmatched junction bases: 9. CDR3 sequence reads: CASSHGTVDNYGYTF. In nucleotides, the CDR3 is TGTGCCAGCTCTCATGGGACAGTCGACAACTATGGCTACACCTTC.

The chain employs TRBV5-1 and TRBJ2-7, with 7 nucleotides matching TRBD1. Trimming cost V 1 base and J 6 bases; bases outside gene matches: 7. This CDR3 region has 14 residues. CDR1 is SGHRS, CDR2 YFSETQ, per germline. The DNA of the CDR3 is TGCGCCAGCAGCTTGCGGGCAGGGGGTGGCGAGCAGTACTTC. Its translation: CASSLRAGGGEQYF.

The chain is built from TRBV2 and TRBJ2-1, with TRBD1 matching 10 bases. V shed 6 bases and J 15 bases; nucleotides not matched to a gene: 5. Germline values: CDR1 SNHLY, CDR2 FYNNEI. The CDR3 contains 11 residues. The CDR3 reads CASSLGDRGFF. CDR3 nucleotides: TGTGCCAGCAGCCTAGGGGACAGGGGGTTCTTC.

CDR3 in DNA: TGCGCCAGCAGCCGAAATCACCAGGGGACCTATAATTCACCCCTCCACTTT. Encoded protein: CASSRNHQGTYNSPLHF. The chain links TRBV5-1 to TRBJ1-6; D is possibly TRBD1 (6 bases). Germline lookup yields CDR1 SGHRS and CDR2 YFSETQ. Trimming took 4 bases from V and 2 from J, leaving 16 bases between them. The CDR3 sequence is 17 residues long. Using reference TRBV5-1 and TRBJ1-6 for the parts outside the CDR3, the full variable domain is KAGVTQTPRYLIKTRGQQVTLSCSPISGHRSVSWYQQTPGQGLQFLFEYFSETQRNKGNFPGRFSGRQFSNSRSEMNVSTLELGDSALYLCASSRNHQGTYNSPLHFGNGTRLTVT.

The J gene is TRBJ1-2, the V gene TRBV6-5, with TRBD1 matching 7 bases. Germline CDR1 is MNHEY and CDR2 is SVGAGI. This CDR3 region has 14 residues. V was pared by 8 bases and J by 10 bases, with 16 bases of the junction left unmatched. CDR3 protein: CASFTIGQEFDYTF. As DNA, the CDR3 is TGTGCCAGCTTTACAATCGGACAGGAGTTTGACTACACCTTC.

The chain uses TRBV6-5 and TRBJ2-7; 7 bases align to TRBD1. This CDR3 has 15 amino acids. Germline CDR1 is MNHEY and CDR2 is SVGAGI. Germline trimming cut 4 bases from V and 6 bases from J; bases unmatched to any gene: 12. The CDR3 here is CASSFRTGSTLEQYF. CDR3 DNA: TGTGCCAGCAGTTTCCGGACAGGCTCTACCCTCGAGCAGTACTTC.

The rearrangement uses TRBV18 and TRBJ1-1, with D unclear. Germline assignment: CDR1 KGHSH and CDR2 LQKENI. CDR3 length: 13 residues. V lost 2 bases to trimming and J lost 3 bases, with 7 bases between them. Here the CDR3 reads CASSPRLDTEAFF. In nucleotides, the CDR3 is TGTGCCAGCTCACCAAGACTGGACACTGAAGCTTTCTTT.

The chain couples TRBV10-1 to TRBJ1-1; D is undetermined. This CDR3 region has 13 residues. CDR1 and CDR2 from the germline V gene are WNHNN and SYGVQD (reference sequence). The V gene lost 3 bases and the J gene lost 1 base, with 6 bases spanning the gap. The CDR3 DNA reads TGCGCCAGCAGTGACACCAGGAACACTGAAGCTTTCTTT. It translates to CASSDTRNTEAFF.